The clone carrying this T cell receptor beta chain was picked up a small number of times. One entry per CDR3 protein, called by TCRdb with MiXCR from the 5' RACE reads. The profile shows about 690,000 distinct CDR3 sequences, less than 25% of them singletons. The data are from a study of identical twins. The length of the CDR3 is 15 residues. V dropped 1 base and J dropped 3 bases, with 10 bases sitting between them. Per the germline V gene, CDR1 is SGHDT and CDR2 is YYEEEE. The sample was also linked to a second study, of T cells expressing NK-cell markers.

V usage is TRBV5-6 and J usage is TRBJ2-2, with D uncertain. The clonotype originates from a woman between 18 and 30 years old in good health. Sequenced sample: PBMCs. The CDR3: CASSLFRKDTGELFF. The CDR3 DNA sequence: TGTGCCAGCAGCTTGTTTAGGAAAGACACCGGGGAGCTGTTTTTT.